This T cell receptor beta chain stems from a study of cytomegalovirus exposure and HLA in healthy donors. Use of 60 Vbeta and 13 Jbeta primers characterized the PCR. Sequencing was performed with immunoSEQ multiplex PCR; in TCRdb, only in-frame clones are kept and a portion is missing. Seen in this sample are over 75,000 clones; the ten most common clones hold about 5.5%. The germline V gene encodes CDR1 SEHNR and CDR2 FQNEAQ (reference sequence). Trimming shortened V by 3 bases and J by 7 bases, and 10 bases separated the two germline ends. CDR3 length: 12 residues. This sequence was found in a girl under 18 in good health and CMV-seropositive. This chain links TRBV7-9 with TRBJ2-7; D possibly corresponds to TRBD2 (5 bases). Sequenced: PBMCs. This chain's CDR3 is CASSFLTGEQYF. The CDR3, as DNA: TGTGCCAGCAGCTTCTTAACGGGGGAGCAGTACTTC.